This T cell receptor (beta chain) was identified in a study of blood T cell repertoires in COVID-19. Study at large: Sites in the United States, Italy and Spain provided acute and convalescent COVID-19 samples. PBMCs, B-cell-depleted T cells, or T cells provided the cDNA or gDNA that made up the material.

This clone was seen only once. A much larger clonotype is one base distant, so this may be a read error. No conserved phenylalanine or tryptophan is present at the end of the CDR3, so a read error is the likely explanation. Germline CDR1 and CDR2: MNHNY and SVGAGI (reference sequence). Trimming took off 5 bases at V and 5 bases at J, with 12 bases between the two ends. The length of the CDR3 is 13 residues. Assay used: immunoSEQ multiplex PCR; TCRdb lists only in-frame clones, some missing. The sample has approximately 110,000 clones, approximately 79% seen once; the top ten hold 20% to 25%. Sequences were obtained from peripheral blood. V usage is TRBV6-6 and J usage is TRBJ1-2; tentative D call: TRBD1 (5 bases). This TCR came from an older man with active or convalescent COVID-19. Written as DNA, the CDR3 is TGTGCCAGCAGTGTAAAGGGGATTTATGGCTACACCCTC. It encodes CASSVKGIYGYTL.